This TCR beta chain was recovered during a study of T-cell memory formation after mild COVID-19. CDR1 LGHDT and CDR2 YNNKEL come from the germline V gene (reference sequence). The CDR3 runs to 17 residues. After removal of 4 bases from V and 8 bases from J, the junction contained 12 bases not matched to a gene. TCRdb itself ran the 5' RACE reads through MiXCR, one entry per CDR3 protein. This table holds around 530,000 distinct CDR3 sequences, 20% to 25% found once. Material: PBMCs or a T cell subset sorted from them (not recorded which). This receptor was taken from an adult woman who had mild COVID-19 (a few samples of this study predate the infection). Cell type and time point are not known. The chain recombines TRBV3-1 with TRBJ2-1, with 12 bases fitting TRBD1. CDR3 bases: TGTGCCAGCAGCCTCCCCAGGGACAGGGGGCGCGGGGATGAGCAGTTCTTC. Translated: CASSLPRDRGRGDEQFF.